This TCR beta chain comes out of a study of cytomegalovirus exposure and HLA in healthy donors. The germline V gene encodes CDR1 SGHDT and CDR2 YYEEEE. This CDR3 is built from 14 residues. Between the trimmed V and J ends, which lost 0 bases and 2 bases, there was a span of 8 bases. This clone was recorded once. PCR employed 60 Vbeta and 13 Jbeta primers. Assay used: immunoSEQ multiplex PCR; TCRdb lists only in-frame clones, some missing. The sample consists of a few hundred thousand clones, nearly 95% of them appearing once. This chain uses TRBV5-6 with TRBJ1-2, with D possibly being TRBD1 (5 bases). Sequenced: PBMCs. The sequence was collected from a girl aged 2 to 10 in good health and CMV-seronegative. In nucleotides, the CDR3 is TGTGCCAGCAGCTTGGACAGGACCAACTATGGCTACACCTTC. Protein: CASSLDRTNYGYTF.